The sequence of this T cell receptor (beta chain) was determined in a study of control samples from healthy donors and cancer patients. Assay used: immunoSEQ multiplex PCR; TCRdb lists only in-frame clones, some missing. The sample carries around 99,000 clones, 75% to 95% recorded once. Germline loops: CDR1 SGHAT, CDR2 FQNNGV. CDR3 length: 15 residues. V was shortened by 1 base and J by 5 bases, with 14 bases between the two germline ends. The rearrangement links TRBV11-2 to TRBJ1-2; no clear D. The sequence derives from a human donor in good health. The donor label of this sample is uncertain. Source material: blood. CDR3 DNA: TGTGCCAGCAGCTTAGGCGCCGGGCAGCCATATGGCTACACCTTC. It translates to CASSLGAGQPYGYTF.